The entry below describes one TCR beta chain. Its target is unknown. The sample belongs to a study of T-cell memory formation after mild COVID-19. Overall study context: TCR clusters mostly belonged to single donors. Study-wide points: Cross-reactive memory seemingly joined, as some responding clones were found in pre-infection memory. Proof of SARS-CoV-2 specificity was absent for the second-wave clones that crested on day 37.

From 5'RACE with constant-segment primers came TCR alpha and TCR beta cDNA libraries that carried sample barcodes and UMIs. TCRdb itself ran the 5' RACE reads through MiXCR, one entry per CDR3 protein. The repertoire holds some 410,000 distinct CDR3 sequences, with less than 25% as singletons. V was clipped by 1 base and J by 2 bases; unmatched bases: 6. The CDR3 loop spans 17 amino acids. The V gene's germline CDR1 is SGHVS and CDR2 FNYEAQ. The sequencing input was PBMCs or a T cell subset sorted from them (not recorded which). The clonotype comes from an adult woman who had mild COVID-19 (a few samples of this study predate the infection). Cell type and time point are not known. The rearrangement joins TRBV7-6 to TRBJ2-4, with 9 bases that match TRBD1. The CDR3 here is CASSLGDRDIPKNIQYF. DNA of the CDR3: TGTGCCAGCAGCTTAGGGGACAGGGACATCCCCAAAAACATTCAGTACTTC.